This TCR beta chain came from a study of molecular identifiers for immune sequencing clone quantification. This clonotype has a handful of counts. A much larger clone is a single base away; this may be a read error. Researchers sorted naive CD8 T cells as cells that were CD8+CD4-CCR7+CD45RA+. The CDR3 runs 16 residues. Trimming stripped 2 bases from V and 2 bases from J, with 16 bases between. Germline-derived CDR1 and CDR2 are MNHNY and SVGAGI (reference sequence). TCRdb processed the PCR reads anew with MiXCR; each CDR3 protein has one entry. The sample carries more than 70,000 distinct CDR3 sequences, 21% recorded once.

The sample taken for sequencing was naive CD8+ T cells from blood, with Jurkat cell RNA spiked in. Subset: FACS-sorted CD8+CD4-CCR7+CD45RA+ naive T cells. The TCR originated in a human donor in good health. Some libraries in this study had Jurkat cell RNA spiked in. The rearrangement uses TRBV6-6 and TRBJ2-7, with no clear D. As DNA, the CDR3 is TGTGCCAGCAGTTACCCCGATGAAGCCTATGCCTACGAGCAGTACTTC. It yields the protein CASSYPDEAYAYEQYF.